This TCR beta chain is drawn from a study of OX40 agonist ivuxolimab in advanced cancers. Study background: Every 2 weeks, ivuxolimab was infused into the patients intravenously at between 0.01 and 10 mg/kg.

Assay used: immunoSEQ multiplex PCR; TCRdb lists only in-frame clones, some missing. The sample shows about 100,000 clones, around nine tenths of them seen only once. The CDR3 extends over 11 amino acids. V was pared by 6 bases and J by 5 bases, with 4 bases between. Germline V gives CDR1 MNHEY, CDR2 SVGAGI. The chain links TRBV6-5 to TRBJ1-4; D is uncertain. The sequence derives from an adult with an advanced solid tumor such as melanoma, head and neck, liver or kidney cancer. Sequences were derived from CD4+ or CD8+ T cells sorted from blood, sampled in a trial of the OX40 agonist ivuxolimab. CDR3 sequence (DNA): TGTGCCAGCAGACTGAATGAAAAACTGTTTTTT. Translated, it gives CASRLNEKLFF.